Listed below are T cell receptor beta chains from one sample, sequenced in a study of CD8+CD57+ T cells in acquired aplastic anemia. TCRdb re-called the reads with MiXCR, one entry per CDR3 protein. The repertoire holds roughly 190,000 distinct CDR3 sequences, with around 50% as singletons. Sequencing input: sorted CD4+, CD8+, or CD8+CD57+ T cells (not recorded which) from PBMCs. Receptors originate from a human donor in good health, serving as a control. The CDR3 runs from the conserved cysteine through the conserved F or W.

J gene: TRBJ1-2; V gene: TRBV19; CDR3 protein: CASSTQGNYGYTF
J gene: TRBJ2-7; V gene: TRBV7-2; CDR3 protein: CASSLETGRMNEQYF
J gene: TRBJ1-2; V gene: TRBV2; CDR3 protein: CASRSDREDGYTF
J gene: TRBJ1-1; V gene: TRBV2; CDR3 protein: CASSLLGQVNTEAFF
J gene: TRBJ1-2; V gene: TRBV5-1; CDR3 protein: CASSLGGSGYTF
J gene: TRBJ1-2; V gene: TRBV7-2; CDR3 protein: CASSLVGTGANYGYTF
J gene: TRBJ1-5; V gene: TRBV7-2; CDR3 protein: CASSLALAGGTQHF
J gene: TRBJ2-1; V gene: TRBV7-2; CDR3 protein: CASSFDSGTGGNEQFF
J gene: TRBJ1-1; V gene: TRBV19; CDR3 protein: CASSATGTRTEAFF
J gene: TRBJ2-1; V gene: TRBV15; CDR3 protein: CATSRVGLGGPNEQFF
J gene: TRBJ1-2; V gene: TRBV29-1; CDR3 protein: CSTRDTYGYTF
J gene: TRBJ1-6; V gene: TRBV2; CDR3 protein: CASSRQAPHNSPSHF
J gene: TRBJ1-2; V gene: TRBV15; CDR3 protein: CATSSVRGGGVYGYTF
J gene: TRBJ1-1; V gene: TRBV20-1; CDR3 protein: CSAHTMERNTEAFF
J gene: TRBJ1-2; V gene: TRBV7-2; CDR3 protein: CASSLGRLGYTF
J gene: TRBJ2-1; V gene: TRBV24-1; CDR3 protein: CATSDQTSGPYNEQFF
J gene: TRBJ1-1; V gene: TRBV20-1; CDR3 protein: CSASQGSSSAFF
J gene: TRBJ1-1; V gene: TRBV2; CDR3 protein: CAIRTMNTEAFF
J gene: TRBJ2-7; V gene: TRBV20-1; CDR3 protein: CSARHPRDIKGYEQYF
J gene: TRBJ2-3; V gene: TRBV28; CDR3 protein: CASSATGAADTQYF
J gene: TRBJ2-7; V gene: TRBV10-3; CDR3 protein: CAISPQLTGFYEQHF
J gene: TRBJ1-2; V gene: TRBV28; CDR3 protein: CASSLITNYGYTF
J gene: TRBJ1-2; V gene: TRBV7-9; CDR3 protein: CASSLRQGHAYGYTF
J gene: TRBJ1-2; V gene: TRBV20-1; CDR3 protein: CSARETGQYYGYTF
J gene: TRBJ2-1; V gene: TRBV4-1; CDR3 protein: CASSQEPGLAGGLGQFF
J gene: TRBJ2-1; V gene: TRBV12-3/TRBV12-4; CDR3 protein: CASSLRLANEQFF
J gene: TRBJ2-5; V gene: TRBV7-9; CDR3 protein: CASSLTGGEETQYF
J gene: TRBJ1-1; V gene: TRBV6-5; CDR3 protein: CASSSPSTANTEAFF
J gene: TRBJ1-6; V gene: TRBV20-1; CDR3 protein: CSAGGGGTGPSNSPLHF
J gene: TRBJ2-7; V gene: TRBV7-2; CDR3 protein: CASTLMGRGISHEQYF
J gene: .; V gene: TRBV7-2; CDR3 protein: CASRWDRGNYEQYF
J gene: TRBJ2-7; V gene: TRBV7-6; CDR3 protein: CASSLAMGEQYF
J gene: TRBJ2-5; V gene: TRBV20-1; CDR3 protein: CSAPSRGETQYF
J gene: TRBJ2-1; V gene: TRBV6-1; CDR3 protein: CASSELAGVYNEQFF
J gene: TRBJ2-7; V gene: TRBV7-3; CDR3 protein: CASSYPDRDITQYF
J gene: TRBJ2-6; V gene: TRBV7-3; CDR3 protein: CASSRVGTEAF
J gene: TRBJ2-7; V gene: TRBV6-4; CDR3 protein: CASSYFTGSHEQYF